The 17 T cell receptor beta chains listed next were all sequenced from one sample in a study of blood T cell repertoires in COVID-19. The data were produced by immunoSEQ multiplex PCR, yet TCRdb's version contains in-frame clones alone and is incomplete. This table holds 80,000 or so clones, about 80% found once. Source material: peripheral blood. These receptor sequences come from a woman aged 65 to 85 with acute or convalescent COVID-19.

This clone has only one observation. The rearrangement links TRBV9 to TRBJ1-1; tentative D call: TRBD1 (6 bases). Germline loops: CDR1 SGDLS, CDR2 YYNGEE. With 0 bases removed from V and 2 bases from J, the gap between germline ends came to 11 bases. The CDR3 consists of 15 residues. This CDR3 is CASSVGTGPNTEAFF. The CDR3 nucleotides read TGTGCCAGCAGCGTAGGCACAGGGCCCAACACTGAAGCTTTCTTT. The full variable domain, with the rest looked up from reference TRBV9 and TRBJ1-1, is DSGVTQTPKHLITATGQRVTLRCSPRSGDLSVYWYQQSLDQGLQFLIQYYNGEERAKGNILERFSAQQFPDLHSELNLSSLELGDSALYFCASSVGTGPNTEAFFGQGTRLTVV.

This sequence joins TRBV4-3 and TRBJ2-7; 7 nucleotides line up with TRBD1. CDR1 is LGHNA and CDR2 is YSLEER in the germline V gene. With 0 bases clipped from V and 1 base from J, the junction kept 3 bases outside the gene matches. The CDR3 totals 15 residues. CDR3 sequence (DNA): TGCGCCAGCAGCCAAGATCTGGGACAGTCCTACGAGCAGTACTTC. It yields the protein CASSQDLGQSYEQYF.

This clone has a single count. The V and J genes are TRBV4-1 and TRBJ2-5, with a weak D call TRBD1 (5 bases). This CDR3 is 14 amino acids long. Per the germline V gene, CDR1 is MGHRA and CDR2 is YSYEKL. Trimming took 1 base from V and 5 from J, leaving 11 bases between them. The CDR3 region is CASSQGPRAETQYF. CDR3 nucleotides: TGCGCCAGCAGCCAAGGTCCCAGGGCGGAGACCCAGTACTTC.

This clone showed up just once. Written as DNA, the CDR3 is TGTGCCAGCAGCTTACGACGGGGGGACCAGTACTTC. It translates to CASSLRRGDQYF. The chain links TRBV7-8 to TRBJ2-5; 7 positions agree with TRBD2. V shed 2 bases, J shed 10 bases, and the junction held 4 bases outside the gene matches. The CDR3 covers 12 residues. Looked up from germline, CDR1 is SGHVS and CDR2 is FQNEAQ.

CDR3 nucleotide sequence: TGTGCCAGCAGCGTACCGGGACAGGGACATGGAAACACCATATATTTT. Its translation: CASSVPGQGHGNTIYF. The V and J genes are TRBV7-9 and TRBJ1-3, with TRBD1 identical over 9 bases. CDR1 and CDR2 from the germline V gene are SEHNR and FQNEAQ (reference sequence). The CDR3 runs 16 residues. The J segment lost 3 bases and the V segment lost 5 bases, leaving 8 bases of the junction unmatched.

In its sample, this clone was seen once. The genes are TRBV5-4 and TRBJ2-7, with D hard to call. Germline CDR1 reads SGHNT; CDR2 reads YYREEE (reference sequence). CDR3 size: 12 residues. Trimming removed 2 bases at V and 7 bases at J, with 10 bases between. The CDR3 is CASSFSGIEQYF. The CDR3 DNA reads as TGTGCCAGCAGCTTTTCGGGTATTGAGCAGTACTTC. The entire variable domain, with the rest obtained from reference TRBV5-4 and TRBJ2-7, is as follows: ETGVTQSPTHLIKTRGQQVTLRCSSQSGHNTVSWYQQALGQGPQFIFQYYREEENGRGNFPPRFSGLQFPNYSSELNVNALELDDSALYLCASSFSGIEQYFGPGTRLTVT.

This clone was observed a handful of times. The CDR3 protein is CASSTGQGYEQYF. CDR3 bases: TGTGCCAGTAGTACCGGACAGGGCTACGAGCAGTACTTC. The chain is built from TRBV19 and TRBJ2-7; 8 nucleotides match TRBD1. Trimming at V came to 4 bases and at J to 3 bases, leaving 2 bases not matched to a gene. The CDR3 extends over 13 amino acids. The germline V gene has CDR1 LNHDA and CDR2 SQIVND (reference sequence).

CDR3 loop: CASSHGQGAGELFF. In DNA form, the CDR3 reads TGTGCCAGCAGCCACGGGCAGGGGGCCGGGGAGCTGTTTTTT. The J gene is TRBJ2-2, the V gene TRBV7-3; 7 bases are a match to TRBD1. This CDR3 is 14 amino acids long. The J segment lost 6 bases and the V segment lost 5 bases, leaving 6 bases of the junction unmatched. From germline, CDR1 is SGHTA and CDR2 FQGTGA.

This clone was counted only a few times. The genes are TRBV2 and TRBJ1-1; TRBD1 agrees at 8 bases. Germline assignment: CDR1 SNHLY and CDR2 FYNNEI. V was pared by 3 bases and J by 0 bases, with 9 bases of the junction left unmatched. The CDR3 extends over 17 amino acids. CDR3 DNA sequence: TGTGCCAGCAGTGATCTTGGACAGGGCTACTTGAACACTGAAGCTTTCTTT. Protein sequence: CASSDLGQGYLNTEAFF.

The chain combines TRBV6-5 with TRBJ2-1; TRBD2 might be the D (5 bases). The CDR3 runs to 14 residues. In germline, CDR1 is MNHEY, CDR2 SVGAGI. Trimming stripped 1 base from V and 7 bases from J, with 11 bases between. The CDR3 sequence is CASSYYEGANEQFF. The CDR3 DNA reads as TGTGCCAGCAGTTACTACGAGGGTGCGAATGAGCAGTTCTTC.

This clone was counted once. V gene TRBV7-9 combines with J gene TRBJ1-2, with 9 nucleotides matching TRBD1. The germline V gene has CDR1 SEHNR and CDR2 FQNEAQ (reference sequence). Trimming took 5 bases from V and 6 from J; bases not matched to a gene: 4. There are 13 residues in the CDR3. CDR3: CASSPTGGNGYTF. For the CDR3, the DNA is TGTGCCAGCAGCCCCACAGGGGGCAATGGCTACACCTTC.

The rearrangement joins TRBV10-3 to TRBJ1-1, with TRBD1 identical over 8 bases. The CDR3 is 14 amino acids. The V segment lost 6 bases and the J segment 1 base; nucleotides outside the gene matches: 4. Germline assignment: CDR1 ENHRY and CDR2 SYGVKD. This CDR3 reads CAIRQGQENTEAFF. CDR3 sequence (DNA): TGTGCCATCAGGCAGGGACAGGAGAACACTGAAGCTTTCTTT.

The chain has TRBV4-3 and TRBJ1-5, with TRBD1 identical over 9 bases. The germline CDR1 and CDR2 sequences are LGHNA and YSLEER. This CDR3 has 14 amino acids. V lost 5 bases, J lost 5 bases, and 4 bases stayed unmatched. CDR3 DNA: TGCGCCAGCAGCATCCGACAGGGGGATCAGCCCCAGCATTTT. This sequence encodes CASSIRQGDQPQHF.

The chain links TRBV18 to TRBJ1-1; 8 bases line up with TRBD1. There are 14 residues in the CDR3. V shed 3 bases, J shed 4 bases, and the junction held 4 bases outside the gene matches. CDR1 is KGHSH and CDR2 is LQKENI in the germline V gene. CDR3 sequence reads: CASSPTGGGTEAFF. CDR3 sequence (DNA): TGTGCCAGCTCACCTACAGGGGGAGGCACTGAAGCTTTCTTT. The full variable domain, rest sourced from reference TRBV18 and TRBJ1-1, is NAGVMQNPRHLVRRRGQEARLRCSPMKGHSHVYWYRQLPEEGLKFMVYLQKENIIDESGMPKERFSAEFPKEGPSILRIQQVVRGDSAAYFCASSPTGGGTEAFFGQGTRLTVV.

The genes are TRBV7-2 and TRBJ2-3; D is perhaps TRBD1 (6 bases). The germline V gene has CDR1 SGHTA and CDR2 FQGNSA. CDR3 size: 17 residues. The V gene lost 2 bases and the J gene lost 3 bases, with 18 bases spanning the gap. The CDR3 DNA follows: TGTGCCAGCAGCTTAACAGGCCGCGCCAGGGGAACAGATACGCAGTATTTT. Translating it yields CASSLTGRARGTDTQYF. The variable domain in full, with the rest retrieved from reference TRBV7-2 and TRBJ2-3, is GAGVSQSPSNKVTEKGKDVELRCDPISGHTALYWYRQSLGQGLEFLIYFQGNSAPDKSGLPSDRFSAERTGGSVSTLTIQRTQQEDSAVYLCASSLTGRARGTDTQYFGPGTRLTVL.

The rearrangement links TRBV18 to TRBJ2-7, with D perhaps matching TRBD1 (6 bases). This CDR3 is built from 14 residues. V dropped 4 bases and J dropped 0 bases, with 10 bases sitting between them. From germline, CDR1 is KGHSH and CDR2 LQKENI. The CDR3 is CASSHEGGSYEQYF. Written as DNA, the CDR3 is TGTGCCAGCTCACACGAAGGGGGCTCCTACGAGCAGTACTTC.

This clone turned up a few times. DNA for the CDR3: TGTGCCAGCAGCCCCAGGGGGGCAATCTACGAGCAGTACTTC. Its translation: CASSPRGAIYEQYF. The chain employs TRBV6-5 and TRBJ2-7, with D tentatively TRBD1 (7 bases). The CDR3 is made up of 14 amino acids. In germline, CDR1 is MNHEY, CDR2 SVGAGI. V gave up 6 bases and J gave up 3 bases, with 15 bases separating them.